What follows are 20 T cell receptor beta chains derived from one specimen sequenced in a study of early T cells in non-severe SARS-CoV-2 infection. TCRdb reprocessed the 5' RACE reads with MiXCR, giving one entry per CDR3 protein. This table holds approximately 35,000 distinct CDR3 sequences, 4% to 5% found once. The specimen sequenced was whole blood. The receptor set was obtained from an adult who was a healthcare worker with PCR-confirmed SARS-CoV-2 infection or an uninfected control (not recorded which).

This clonotype was detected many times. The rearrangement joins TRBV7-9 to TRBJ2-7; tentative D call: TRBD2 (6 bases). Trimming removed 5 bases from V and 5 bases from J, with 19 bases in between. Germline V gene data show CDR1 as SEHNR and CDR2 as FQNEAQ (reference sequence). CDR3 size: 15 residues. CDR3 sequence (DNA): TGTGCCAGCAGCCCATGGGGGGATCGGGGCGACGAGCAGTACTTC. Protein sequence: CASSPWGDRGDEQYF.

In regard to this clonotype: Since a much larger clone is just one base distant, this may be a read error. The chain combines TRBV12-3 or TRBV12-4 with TRBJ2-7, with TRBD1 matching 8 bases. This CDR3 is built from 14 residues. V was pared by 5 bases and J by 5 bases, with 8 bases of the junction left unmatched. The CDR3 DNA reads TGTGCCAGCAGTATCCGACAGGGGCCCCACGAGCAGTACTTC. It codes for CASSIRQGPHEQYF.

This clonotype was seen at least ten times. The gene calls are TRBV28 and TRBJ1-1; D is uncertain. Trimming removed 5 bases at V and 0 bases at J, with 19 bases between. The CDR3 has 17 residues. The germline CDR1 and CDR2 sequences are MDHEN and SYDVKM. This CDR3 reads CASSPPLWKSMNTEAFF. The CDR3 nucleotides read TGTGCCAGCAGTCCGCCGCTTTGGAAGTCCATGAACACTGAAGCTTTCTTT.

The table lists this clonotype with many counts. This chain connects TRBV10-3 to TRBJ1-5; no definite D call. The CDR3 has 12 residues. The V end was cut by 0 bases, the J end by 5 bases, with 2 bases between. Germline-derived CDR1 and CDR2 are ENHRY and SYGVKD. CDR3 loop: CAISESDQPQHF. The CDR3, as DNA: TGTGCCATCAGTGAGTCGGATCAGCCCCAGCATTTT.

Many counts were recorded for this clonotype. As DNA, the CDR3 is TGCGCCAGCAGCCAAGATTCATTGGGGCCCCAGCATTTT. Protein product: CASSQDSLGPQHF. V usage is TRBV4-3 and J usage is TRBJ1-5, with D uncertain. V was trimmed by 0 bases and J by 9 bases, leaving 9 bases between them. The germline CDR1 and CDR2 sequences are LGHNA and YSLEER. CDR3 length equals 13 residues.

This clonotype was detected many times. The chain employs TRBV6-4 and TRBJ2-3; D gene unclear. Per germline, CDR1 MRHNA and CDR2 SNTAGT. The CDR3 loop spans 13 amino acids. Trimming took off 4 bases at V and 0 bases at J, with 5 bases between the two ends. The CDR3 nucleotides are TGTGCCAGCAGTGGGGGTAGCACAGATACGCAGTATTTT. This sequence encodes CASSGGSTDTQYF.

This clonotype was picked up many times. The chain carries TRBV9 and TRBJ2-2, with 9 bases identical to TRBD1. The CDR3 is 17 residues long. Germline V gives CDR1 SGDLS, CDR2 YYNGEE. Losses at the gene ends were 3 bases for V and 4 bases for J; bases not matched to a gene: 10. This chain's CDR3 is CASSAPAGQGTTGELFF. DNA of the CDR3: TGTGCCAGCAGCGCGCCCGCCGGACAGGGGACCACCGGGGAGCTGTTTTTT.

Ten or more counts support this clonotype. The chain links TRBV5-1 to TRBJ2-2, with D possibly TRBD2 on 6 matching bases. CDR1 is SGHRS and CDR2 is YFSETQ in the germline V gene. Between the trimmed V and J ends, which lost 3 bases and 3 bases, there was a span of 12 bases. This CDR3 contains 15 residues. The CDR3 coding sequence is TGCGCCAGCAGCTCCGTTCGCGGGGACACCGGGGAGCTGTTTTTT. It yields the protein CASSSVRGDTGELFF.

This clonotype appeared many times. V and J are TRBV2 and TRBJ2-5; D unresolved. CDR1 is SNHLY, CDR2 FYNNEI, per germline. This CDR3 has 12 residues. V dropped 7 bases and J dropped 5 bases, with 11 bases sitting between them. The CDR3 DNA sequence: TGTGCCAGCAAGGTAGTCGGTGAGACCCAGTACTTC. It encodes CASKVVGETQYF.

This clonotype was seen repeatedly, ten times or more. This chain links TRBV5-6 with TRBJ2-7; 7 bases are shared with TRBD2. Germline CDR1 SGHDT, CDR2 YYEEEE. J was trimmed by 6 bases and V by 4 bases; bases with no gene match: 4. The CDR3 extends over 12 amino acids. The CDR3 DNA sequence: TGTGCCAGCAGCCCGGGGACTATCGAGCAGTACTTC. Translation: CASSPGTIEQYF.

This clonotype has at least ten counts. The chain uses TRBV7-6 and TRBJ2-1; TRBD1 is a possible D gene (5 bases). V lost 6 bases to trimming and J lost 5 bases, with 17 bases between them. From germline, CDR1 is SGHVS and CDR2 FNYEAQ. CDR3 length equals 15 residues. The CDR3 region has the DNA TGTGCCAGCAGTCCTGGGGCAACTTGGGACAATGAGCAGTTCTTC. This translates into CASSPGATWDNEQFF.

This clonotype was counted at least ten times. This chain joins TRBV11-3 and TRBJ2-5; D might be TRBD1 (5 bases). The CDR3 runs 16 residues. V dropped 0 bases and J dropped 5 bases, with 16 bases sitting between them. The germline V gene has CDR1 SGHNT and CDR2 YENEEA. CDR3 DNA: TGTGCCAGCAGCTTAGATCGGACATCCCGGGCGGAGACCCAGTACTTC. Protein product: CASSLDRTSRAETQYF.

This clonotype was seen many times. V is TRBV28 and J is TRBJ2-5; TRBD2 aligns across 9 bases. This CDR3 comprises 15 residues. Per the germline V gene, CDR1 is MDHEN and CDR2 is SYDVKM. V lost 4 bases and J lost 4; bases outside the gene matches: 7. The CDR3 DNA reads TGTGCCAGCAGTTACCCGGGACTAGCAACAGAGACCCAGTACTTC. Translating gives CASSYPGLATETQYF.

This clonotype occurred many times. The CDR3 nucleotides read TGCGCCAGCAGCTTGGAGGAGGGATTGCCCTACAATGAGCAGTTCTTC. The encoded protein is CASSLEEGLPYNEQFF. The chain recombines TRBV5-1 with TRBJ2-1; perhaps TRBD2 as D (6 bases). This CDR3 region has 16 residues. Germline V gives CDR1 SGHRS, CDR2 YFSETQ. V lost 0 bases and J 2 bases, leaving 12 bases between the germline ends.

This clonotype has at least ten counts. The chain uses TRBV9 and TRBJ2-1; D call uncertain. The CDR3 has 13 amino acids. V dropped 1 base and J dropped 5 bases, with 7 bases sitting between them. Germline V gene lookup returns CDR1 SGDLS and CDR2 YYNGEE. For the CDR3, the DNA is TGTGCCAGCAGCGTACTCACTAACAATGAGCAGTTCTTC. This translates into CASSVLTNNEQFF.

At least ten counts were recorded for this clonotype. The rearrangement links TRBV10-3 to TRBJ2-3, with D tentatively TRBD1 or TRBD2 (5 bases each). Germline V gene lookup returns CDR1 ENHRY and CDR2 SYGVKD. CDR3 length: 14 residues. Trimming cost V 8 bases and J 2 bases, with 14 bases left between them. DNA of the CDR3: TGTGCCATCGGGGGAGACGCAGTCACAGATACGCAGTATTTT. It encodes CAIGGDAVTDTQYF.

This clonotype was seen repeatedly, ten times or more. The gene calls are TRBV28 and TRBJ2-7; D uncertain. V was pared by 2 bases and J by 5 bases, with 10 bases between. The CDR3 covers 13 residues. The germline V gene encodes CDR1 MDHEN and CDR2 SYDVKM. The CDR3 sequence: CASSLVVVNEQYF. In nucleotides, the CDR3 is TGTGCCAGCAGTTTAGTAGTAGTGAACGAGCAGTACTTC. Together with reference TRBV28 and TRBJ2-7, the CDR3 gives the full variable domain: DVKVTQSSRYLVKRTGEKVFLECVQDMDHENMFWYRQDPGLGLRLIYFSYDVKMKEKGDIPEGYSVSREKKERFSLILESASTNQTSMYLCASSLVVVNEQYFGPGTRLTVT.

The chain is built from TRBV20-1 and TRBJ2-2, with 12 bases identical to TRBD2. CDR3 length: 16 residues. V shed 0 bases and J 3 bases; nucleotides not matched to a gene: 2. Germline V gene sequence: CDR1 DFQATT, CDR2 SNEGSKA (reference sequence). The CDR3 region has the DNA TGCAGTGCTAGAGACGCTAGCGGGGGGGACACCGGGGAGCTGTTTTTT. Encoded protein: CSARDASGGDTGELFF.

A few counts support this clonotype. V gene TRBV4-2 combines with J gene TRBJ1-4; 8 bases are a match to TRBD1. The germline gives CDR1 LGHNA, CDR2 YNFKEQ. The CDR3 contains 16 residues. V lost 7 bases, J lost 0 bases, and 7 bases stayed unmatched. CDR3 nucleotides: TGTGCCAGCACGGGGCAGGGGGCTGCAACTAATGAAAAACTGTTTTTT. This codes for CASTGQGAATNEKLFF.

This clonotype was counted a few times. The J gene is TRBJ2-7, the V gene TRBV4-3, with a tentative D call TRBD2 (6 bases). The CDR3 has 15 residues. In germline, CDR1 is LGHNA, CDR2 YSLEER. The germline V and J ends were trimmed by 0 bases and 0 bases, with 9 bases remaining between them. The CDR3, as DNA: TGCGCCAGCAGCCAAGACCCGACTAGCTCCTACGAGCAGTACTTC. Translating it yields CASSQDPTSSYEQYF.